What follows are 9 T cell receptor beta chains derived from one specimen sequenced in a study of control samples from healthy donors and cancer patients. Produced via immunoSEQ multiplex PCR; TCRdb's table is partial and in-frame only. The specimen's table records some 180,000 clones. Sequences were obtained from blood. These receptors all stem from a woman younger than 45 in good health.

Comment on this clone: One end of the junction does not line up with germline, which may come from a read error. The gene calls are TRBV11-2 and TRBJ1-3, with 9 bases lining up with TRBD1. Germline V gene data show CDR1 as SGHAT and CDR2 as FQNNGV. The CDR3 is 13 amino acids. CDR3 in DNA: TGTGCCAGCAGCTTAGCCCCTAGGACAGGGGAGCATTTT. Translated, it gives CASSLAPRTGEHF.

CDR3 residues: CASSLRGPPGPSNQPQHF. The CDR3 DNA is TGTGCCAGCAGCTTAAGGGGTCCGCCAGGCCCTAGCAATCAGCCCCAGCATTTT. The rearrangement links TRBV7-2 to TRBJ1-5, with TRBD1 as a possible D gene (5 bases). Per the germline V gene, CDR1 is SGHTA and CDR2 is FQGNSA. The CDR3 extends over 18 amino acids. V was shortened by 2 bases and J by 0 bases, with 17 bases between the two germline ends.

This rearrangement joins TRBV27 to TRBJ1-3; D possibly corresponds to TRBD1 (5 bases). The V gene's germline CDR1 is MNHEY and CDR2 SMNVEV (reference sequence). With 6 bases removed from V and 2 bases from J, the gap between germline ends came to 14 bases. The CDR3 sequence is 15 residues long. In nucleotides, the CDR3 is TGTGCCAGCAGGATGGGGGGGGTACCTGGAAACACCATATATTTT. It codes for CASRMGGVPGNTIYF.

V usage is TRBV5-1 and J usage is TRBJ1-4; weak D call: TRBD1 (6 bases). This CDR3 region has 14 residues. With 4 bases removed from V and 7 bases from J, the gap between germline ends came to 14 bases. Germline CDR1 SGHRS, CDR2 YFSETQ. CDR3 sequence: CASSEQGGGEKLFF. For the CDR3, the DNA is TGCGCCAGCAGCGAACAGGGAGGTGGTGAAAAACTGTTTTTT.

The chain carries TRBV3-1 (or the pseudogene TRBV3-2) and TRBJ2-2, with D uncertain. V shed 0 bases and J shed 4 bases, with 12 bases lying between them. Germline V gene sequence: CDR1 LGHDT, CDR2 YNNKEL (reference sequence). The CDR3 is made up of 16 amino acids. CDR3 DNA sequence: TGTGCCAGCAGCCAAGATAGTTGGCGGATCACCGGGGAGCTGTTTTTT. This encodes CASSQDSWRITGELFF.

This rearrangement joins TRBV28 to TRBJ1-2; 8 bases agree with TRBD1. Germline values: CDR1 MDHEN, CDR2 SYDVKM. V gave up 4 bases and J gave up 5 bases; unmatched junction bases: 15. The CDR3 is 17 amino acids. CDR3 amino acids: CASSSLGTGGPRYGYTF. CDR3 coding DNA: TGTGCCAGCAGTTCTCTGGGAACAGGGGGGCCGAGGTATGGCTACACCTTC.

V and J are TRBV10-3 and TRBJ1-1, with D unclear. CDR3 length: 12 residues. From germline, CDR1 is ENHRY and CDR2 SYGVKD. V was cut by 6 bases and J by 5 bases, with 10 bases left in between. The CDR3 DNA follows: TGTGCCATCAGCCGAGATGGGACTGAAGCTTTCTTT. It specifies CAISRDGTEAFF.

The rearrangement uses TRBV20-1 and TRBJ2-7; D call uncertain. The germline CDR1 and CDR2 sequences are DFQATT and SNEGSKA (reference sequence). The CDR3 contains 10 residues. The V and J ends lost 3 bases and 2 bases respectively, with 2 bases between them. DNA of the CDR3: TGCAGTGCTAGGGCCTACGAGCAGTACTTC. This sequence encodes CSARAYEQYF.

The chain combines TRBV28 with TRBJ1-1, with TRBD1 matching 9 bases. With V trimmed by 8 bases and J by 11 bases, 12 bases remained unmatched. There are 13 residues in the CDR3. Germline CDR1 MDHEN, CDR2 SYDVKM. CDR3 in amino acids: CASGKGDREYAFF. As DNA, the CDR3 is TGTGCCAGCGGTAAGGGGGACAGGGAGTATGCTTTCTTT.